The next 10 T cell receptor delta chains were all read from a single sample in a study of gamma-delta T cells after stem cell transplantation. TCRdb called clones from the RT-PCR reads again using CATT. The data contain under 800 delta-chain clones, about 5.3% of them singletons. Sample: gamma-delta T cells. The receptors originated from a human donor. It is not recorded whose cells these are; they may come from a transplant donor.

This clone showed up just a few times. The likely explanation is a read error, given a far larger clone one base away. The same CDR3 is also encoded by other DNA sequences in this sample. This chain links TRDV2 with TRDJ1; maybe TRDD3 (5 bases). V was shortened by 3 bases and J by 4 bases, with 17 bases between the two germline ends. This CDR3 region has 15 residues. Looked up from germline, CDR1 is GEAIGNYY and CDR2 is EKD. This chain's CDR3 is CACDSLRGRGDKLIF. CDR3 bases: TGTGCCTGTGACTCACTACGGGGAAGGGGCGATAAACTCATCTTT.

This clone has more than one count but fewer than ten. The protein recorded in TCRdb matches a much larger clone and deviates from this DNA's translation at residue 16, suggesting a read error; the protein here is obtained by translating the DNA. In nucleotides, the CDR3 is TGTGCCTGTGACACCGTGGTGGGGGATACAGGGCCGTACACCGATAACCTCATCTTT. This gives the protein CACDTVVGDTGPYTDNLIF. The chain has TRDV2 and TRDJ1, with TRDD3 matching 10 bases. The germline gives CDR1 GEAIGNYY, CDR2 EKD. The CDR3 consists of 19 residues.

This clone was counted a few times. A read error likely explains why the TCRdb protein, taken from a much larger clone, differs from this DNA's translation at residue 11; the protein shown is translated from the DNA. The CDR3 DNA is TGTGCTCTTGGGGAACCCCCCCTGCTCTGGGTGACCACCACCGATAAACTCATCTTT. It translates to CALGEPPLLWVTTTDKLIF. The J gene is TRDJ1, the V gene TRDV1; maybe TRDD3 (5 bases). CDR3 length: 19 residues. V was trimmed by 1 base and J by 1 base, leaving 22 bases between them. Per the germline V gene, CDR1 is TSWWSYY and CDR2 is QGS.

This clone has a handful of counts. Since a far larger clone is one base different, this is likely a read error. Other DNA sequences from this sample encode an identical CDR3 as well. The chain couples TRDV1 to TRDJ1, with 8 bases fitting TRDD3. The CDR3 is 24 residues long. The junction had 29 bases not matched to a gene; V was cut back by 2 bases and J by 0 bases. Germline assignment: CDR1 TSWWSYY and CDR2 QGS. CDR3 region: CALGESRVLRLTFGYWGYTDKLIF. CDR3 DNA: TGTGCTCTTGGGGAATCGCGGGTCCTACGCCTTACGTTTGGGTACTGGGGGTACACCGATAAACTCATCTTT.

This clone was seen a few times. The protein that TCRdb holds for this DNA derives from a much larger clone and differs from the translated DNA at residue 16, which likely indicates a read error; the protein shown here is translated from the DNA. The chain employs TRDV1 and TRDJ1; a weak D match, TRDD3 (8 bases). The CDR3 has 21 residues. V was trimmed by 3 bases and J by 4 bases, leaving 33 bases between them. CDR1 is TSWWSYY, CDR2 QGS, per germline. In DNA form, the CDR3 reads TGTGCTCTTGGGGATCTTCCCTTCCTCACCCTACTGGGGGTCAACATCGATAAACTCATCTTT. Translating gives CALGDLPFLTLLGVNIDKLIF.

As for this clone: This DNA's translation differs at residue 20 from TCRdb's protein, which comes from a much larger clone; a read error is likely, and the protein shown is translated from the DNA. Distinct nucleotide sequences in the sample also encode this CDR3. The gene calls are TRDV1 and TRDJ1, with D perhaps matching TRDD2 (8 bases). Germline V gene lookup returns CDR1 TSWWSYY and CDR2 QGS. V was cut by 3 bases and J by 0 bases, with 47 bases left in between. CDR3 size: 27 residues. In DNA form, the CDR3 reads TGTGCTCTTGGGGAGCCTCAACCGGTCTTCCTACGGTTGTACTGGGGACATACGGGGGACTACACCGATAAACTCATCTTT. Encoded protein: CALGEPQPVFLRLYWGHTGDYTDKLIF.

For this clone: Given a far larger clone just one base away, this is likely a sequencing read error. Different DNA sequences within this sample yield the same CDR3. The chain employs TRDV2 and TRDJ1, with TRDD3 matching over 12 bases. The CDR3 consists of 15 residues. Germline lookup yields CDR1 GEAIGNYY and CDR2 EKD. With 3 bases clipped from V and 12 bases from J, the junction kept 13 bases outside the gene matches. The DNA of the CDR3 is TGTGCCTGTGACTATATTTCTGGGGGATACGGTGAAGTCATCTTT. Amino acid sequence: CACDYISGGYGEVIF.

This clone was counted a few times. V is TRDV2 and J is TRDJ1, with 9 bases lining up with TRDD3. V shed 0 bases and J 0 bases; nucleotides not matched to a gene: 16. The germline gives CDR1 GEAIGNYY, CDR2 EKD. The CDR3 spans 20 residues. CDR3 loop: CACDTVSPLGDKRDTDKLIF. In DNA form, the CDR3 reads TGTGCCTGTGACACCGTAAGTCCCTTGGGGGATAAAAGGGACACCGATAAACTCATCTTT.

Remarks on this clone: It is likely a read error: a sequence one base away is far more abundant. There is no J gene call, but TRDV1 is given as the V gene; TRDD3, the D gene given by the table, was not confirmed from the DNA. The CDR3 is 13 amino acids. CDR1 and CDR2 from the germline V gene are TSWWSYY and QGS. The CDR3 nucleotides are TGTGCTCTTGGGGAATCGCTGGTCCTACGTCTTACGTTT. Protein: CALGESLVLRLTF.

This clone was seen a handful of times. A far larger clone is only one base removed, so a read error is likely. Other DNA sequences in this sample translate to the same CDR3. The chain uses TRDV2 and TRDJ1, with a weak D call TRDD3 (5 bases). The CDR3 loop spans 15 amino acids. Germline V gene sequence: CDR1 GEAIGNYY, CDR2 EKD. V was trimmed by 3 bases and J by 4 bases, leaving 17 bases between them. This CDR3 is CACDSLRGRGDKLIF. CDR3 coding DNA: TGTGCCTGTGACTCGCTGCGGGGAAGGGGCGATAAACTCATCTTT.